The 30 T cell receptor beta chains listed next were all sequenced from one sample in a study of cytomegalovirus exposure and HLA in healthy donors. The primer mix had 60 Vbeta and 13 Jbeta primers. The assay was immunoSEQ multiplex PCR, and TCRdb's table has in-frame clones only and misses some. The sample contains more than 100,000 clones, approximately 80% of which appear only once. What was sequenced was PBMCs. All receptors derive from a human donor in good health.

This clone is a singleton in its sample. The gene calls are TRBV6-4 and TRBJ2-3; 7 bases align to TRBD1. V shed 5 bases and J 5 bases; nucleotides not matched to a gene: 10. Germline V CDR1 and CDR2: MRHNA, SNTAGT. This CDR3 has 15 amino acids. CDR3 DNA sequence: TGTGCCAGCAGTTCACAGGGGATGACTCAAGATACGCAGTATTTT. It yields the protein CASSSQGMTQDTQYF.

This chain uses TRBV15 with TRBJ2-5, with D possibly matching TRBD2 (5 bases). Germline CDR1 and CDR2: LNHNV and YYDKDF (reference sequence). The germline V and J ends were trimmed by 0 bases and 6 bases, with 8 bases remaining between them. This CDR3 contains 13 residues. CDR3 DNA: TGTGCCACCAGCAGAGAGGAGGTGCAGACCCAGTACTTC. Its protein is CATSREEVQTQYF.

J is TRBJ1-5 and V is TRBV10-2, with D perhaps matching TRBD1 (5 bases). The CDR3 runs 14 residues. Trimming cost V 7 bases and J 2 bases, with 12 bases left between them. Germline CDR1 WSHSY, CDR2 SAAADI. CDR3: CASTRQSGNQPQHF. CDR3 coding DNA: TGCGCCAGCACCCGACAGTCTGGCAATCAGCCCCAGCATTTT.

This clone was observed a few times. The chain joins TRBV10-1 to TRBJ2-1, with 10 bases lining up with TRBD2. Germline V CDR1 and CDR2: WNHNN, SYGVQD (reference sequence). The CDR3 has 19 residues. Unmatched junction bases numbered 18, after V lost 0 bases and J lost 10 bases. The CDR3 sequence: CASSESGMRASGSMGEQFF. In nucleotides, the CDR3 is TGCGCCAGCAGTGAGTCTGGTATGAGGGCTAGCGGGAGTATGGGGGAGCAGTTCTTC.

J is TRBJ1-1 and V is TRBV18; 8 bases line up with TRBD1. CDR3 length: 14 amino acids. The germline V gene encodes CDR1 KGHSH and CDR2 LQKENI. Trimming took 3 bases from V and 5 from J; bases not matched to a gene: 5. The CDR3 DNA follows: TGTGCCAGCTCACCGACAGGGGAGAGGACTGAAGCTTTCTTT. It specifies CASSPTGERTEAFF.

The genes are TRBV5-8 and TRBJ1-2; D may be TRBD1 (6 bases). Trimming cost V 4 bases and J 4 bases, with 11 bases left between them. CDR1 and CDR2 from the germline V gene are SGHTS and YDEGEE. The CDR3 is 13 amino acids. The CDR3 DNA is TGTGCCAGCAGCCAAGGACAGCGCTATGGCTACACCTTC. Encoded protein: CASSQGQRYGYTF.

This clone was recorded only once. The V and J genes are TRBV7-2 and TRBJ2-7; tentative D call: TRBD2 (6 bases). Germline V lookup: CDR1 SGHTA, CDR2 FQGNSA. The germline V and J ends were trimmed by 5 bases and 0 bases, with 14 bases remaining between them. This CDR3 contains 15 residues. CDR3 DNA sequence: TGTGCCAGCAGCAGTAGCGGATGGAGCTCCTACGAGCAGTACTTC. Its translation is CASSSSGWSSYEQYF. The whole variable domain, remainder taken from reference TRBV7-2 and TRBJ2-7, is GAGVSQSPSNKVTEKGKDVELRCDPISGHTALYWYRQSLGQGLEFLIYFQGNSAPDKSGLPSDRFSAERTGGSVSTLTIQRTQQEDSAVYLCASSSSGWSSYEQYFGPGTRLTVT.

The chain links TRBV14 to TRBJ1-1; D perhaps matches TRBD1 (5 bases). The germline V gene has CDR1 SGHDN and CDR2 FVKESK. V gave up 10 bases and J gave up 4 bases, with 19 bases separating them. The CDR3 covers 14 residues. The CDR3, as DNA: TGTGCCACCACGTTGGCGGGGCGAGGCACTGAAGCTTTCTTT. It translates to CATTLAGRGTEAFF.

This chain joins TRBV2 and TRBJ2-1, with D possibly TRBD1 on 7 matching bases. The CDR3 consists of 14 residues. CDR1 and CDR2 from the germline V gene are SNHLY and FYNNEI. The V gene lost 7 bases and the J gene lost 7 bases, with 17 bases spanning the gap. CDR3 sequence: CASIRGQEGNEQFF. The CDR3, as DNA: TGTGCCAGCATAAGAGGACAGGAGGGTAATGAGCAGTTCTTC.

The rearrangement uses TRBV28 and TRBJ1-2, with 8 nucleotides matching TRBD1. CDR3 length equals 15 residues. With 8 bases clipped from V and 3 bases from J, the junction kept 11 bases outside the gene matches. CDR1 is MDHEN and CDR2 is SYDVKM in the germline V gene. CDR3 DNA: TGTGCCAGCCGGACAGGGACCACCGGAGACTATGGCTACACCTTC. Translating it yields CASRTGTTGDYGYTF.

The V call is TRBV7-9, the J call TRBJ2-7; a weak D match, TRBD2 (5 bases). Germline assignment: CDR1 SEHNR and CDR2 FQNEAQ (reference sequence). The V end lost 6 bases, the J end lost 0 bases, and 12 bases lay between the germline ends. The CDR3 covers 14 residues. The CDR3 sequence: CASSPLGSSYEQYF. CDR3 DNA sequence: TGTGCCAGCAGTCCCTTAGGGAGCTCCTACGAGCAGTACTTC. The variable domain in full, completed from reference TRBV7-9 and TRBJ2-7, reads DTGVSQNPRHKITKRGQNVTFRCDPISEHNRLYWYRQTLGQGPEFLTYFQNEAQLEKSRLLSDRFSAERPKGSFSTLEIQRTEQGDSAMYLCASSPLGSSYEQYFGPGTRLTVT.

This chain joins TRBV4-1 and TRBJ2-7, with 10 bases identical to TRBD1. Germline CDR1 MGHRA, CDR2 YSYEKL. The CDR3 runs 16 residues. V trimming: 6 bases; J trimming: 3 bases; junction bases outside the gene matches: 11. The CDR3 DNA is TGCGCCAGCAGACCCGGACAGGGGGATAGATTCTACGAGCAGTACTTC. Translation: CASRPGQGDRFYEQYF.

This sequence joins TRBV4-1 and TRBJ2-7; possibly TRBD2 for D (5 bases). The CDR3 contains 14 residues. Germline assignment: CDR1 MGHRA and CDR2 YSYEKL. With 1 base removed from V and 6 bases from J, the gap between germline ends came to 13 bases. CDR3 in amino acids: CASSQGIGGGEQYF. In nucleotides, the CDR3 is TGCGCCAGCAGCCAAGGCATTGGAGGTGGCGAGCAGTACTTC.

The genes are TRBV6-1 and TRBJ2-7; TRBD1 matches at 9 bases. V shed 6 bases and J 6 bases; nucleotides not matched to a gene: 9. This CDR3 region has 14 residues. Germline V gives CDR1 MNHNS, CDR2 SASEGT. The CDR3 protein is CASSEQGAKGEQYF. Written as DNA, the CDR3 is TGTGCCAGCAGCGAACAGGGGGCCAAGGGCGAGCAGTACTTC.

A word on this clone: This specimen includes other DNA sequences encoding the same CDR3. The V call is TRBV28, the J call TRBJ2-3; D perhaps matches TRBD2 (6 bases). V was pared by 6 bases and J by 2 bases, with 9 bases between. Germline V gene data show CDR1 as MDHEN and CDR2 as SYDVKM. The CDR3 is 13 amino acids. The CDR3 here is CASRGGNTDTQYF. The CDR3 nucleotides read TGTGCCAGCAGGGGGGGAAACACAGATACGCAGTATTTT. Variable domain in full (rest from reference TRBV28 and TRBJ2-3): DVKVTQSSRYLVKRTGEKVFLECVQDMDHENMFWYRQDPGLGLRLIYFSYDVKMKEKGDIPEGYSVSREKKERFSLILESASTNQTSMYLCASRGGNTDTQYFGPGTRLTVL.

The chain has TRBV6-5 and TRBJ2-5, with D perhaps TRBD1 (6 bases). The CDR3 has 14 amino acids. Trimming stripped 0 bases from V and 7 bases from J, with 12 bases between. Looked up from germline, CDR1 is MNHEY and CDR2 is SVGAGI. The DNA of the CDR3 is TGTGCCAGCAGTTACTCAGCAGGGGCAGGGACCCAGTACTTC. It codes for CASSYSAGAGTQYF.

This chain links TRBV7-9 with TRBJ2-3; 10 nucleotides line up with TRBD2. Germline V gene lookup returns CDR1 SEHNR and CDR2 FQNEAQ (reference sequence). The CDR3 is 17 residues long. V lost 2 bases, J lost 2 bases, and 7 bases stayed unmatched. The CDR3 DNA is TGTGCCAGCAGCTTAACTATGACTAGCGGGTCCACAGATACGCAGTATTTT. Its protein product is CASSLTMTSGSTDTQYF.

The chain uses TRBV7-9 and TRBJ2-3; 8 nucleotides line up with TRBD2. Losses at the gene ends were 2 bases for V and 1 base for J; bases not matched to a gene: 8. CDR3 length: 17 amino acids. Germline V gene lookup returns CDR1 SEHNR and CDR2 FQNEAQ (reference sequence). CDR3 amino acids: CASSLQREWGRTDTQYF. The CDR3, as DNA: TGTGCCAGCAGCTTACAGCGGGAGTGGGGGCGCACAGATACGCAGTATTTT.

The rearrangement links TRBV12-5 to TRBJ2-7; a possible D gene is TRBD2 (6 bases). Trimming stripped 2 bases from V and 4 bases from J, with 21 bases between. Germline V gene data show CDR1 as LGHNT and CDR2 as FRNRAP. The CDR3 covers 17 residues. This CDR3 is CASGLLVSAGTRYEQYF. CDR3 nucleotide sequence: TGTGCTAGTGGTTTGTTGGTGTCGGCGGGAACCCGATACGAGCAGTACTTC.

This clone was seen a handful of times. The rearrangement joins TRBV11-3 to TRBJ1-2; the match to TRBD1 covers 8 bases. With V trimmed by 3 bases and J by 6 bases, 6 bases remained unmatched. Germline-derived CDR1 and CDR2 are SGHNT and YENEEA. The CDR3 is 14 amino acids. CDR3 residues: CASSFGQGGDGYTF. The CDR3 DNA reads TGTGCCAGCAGCTTTGGACAGGGAGGAGATGGCTACACCTTC. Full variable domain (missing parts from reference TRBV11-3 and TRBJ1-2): EAGVVQSPRYKIIEKKQPVAFWCNPISGHNTLYWYLQNLGQGPELLIRYENEEAVDDSQLPKDRFSAERLKGVDSTLKIQPAELGDSAVYLCASSFGQGGDGYTFGSGTRLTVV.

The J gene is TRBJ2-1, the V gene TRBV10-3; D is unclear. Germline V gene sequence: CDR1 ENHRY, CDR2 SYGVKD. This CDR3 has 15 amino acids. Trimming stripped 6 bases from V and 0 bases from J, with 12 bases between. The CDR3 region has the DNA TGTGCCATCAGAGTCGATTTAGACTCCTACAATGAGCAGTTCTTC. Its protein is CAIRVDLDSYNEQFF.

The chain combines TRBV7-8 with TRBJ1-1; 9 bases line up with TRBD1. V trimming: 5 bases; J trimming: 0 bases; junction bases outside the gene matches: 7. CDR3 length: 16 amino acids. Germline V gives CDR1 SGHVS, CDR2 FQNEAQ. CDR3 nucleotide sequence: TGTGCCAGCAGCGCGGGACAGGGCCGATTGAACACTGAAGCTTTCTTT. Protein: CASSAGQGRLNTEAFF. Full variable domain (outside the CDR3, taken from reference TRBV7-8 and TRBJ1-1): GAGVSQSPRYKVAKRGQDVALRCDPISGHVSLFWYQQALGQGPEFLTYFQNEAQLDKSGLPSDRFFAERPEGSVSTLKIQRTQQEDSAVYLCASSAGQGRLNTEAFFGQGTRLTVV.

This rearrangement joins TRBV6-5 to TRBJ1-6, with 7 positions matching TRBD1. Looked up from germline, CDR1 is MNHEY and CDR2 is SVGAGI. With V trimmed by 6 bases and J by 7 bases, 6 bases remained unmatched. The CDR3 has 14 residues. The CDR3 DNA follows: TGTGCCAGCAGCTCCGGGACAGTAAATTCACCCCTCCACTTT. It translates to CASSSGTVNSPLHF.

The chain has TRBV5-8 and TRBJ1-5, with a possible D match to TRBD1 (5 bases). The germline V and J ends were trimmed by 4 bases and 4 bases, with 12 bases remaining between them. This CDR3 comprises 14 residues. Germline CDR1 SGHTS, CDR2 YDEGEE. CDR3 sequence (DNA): TGTGCCAGCAGCAACCGGGGGATAAATCAGCCCCAGCATTTT. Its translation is CASSNRGINQPQHF.

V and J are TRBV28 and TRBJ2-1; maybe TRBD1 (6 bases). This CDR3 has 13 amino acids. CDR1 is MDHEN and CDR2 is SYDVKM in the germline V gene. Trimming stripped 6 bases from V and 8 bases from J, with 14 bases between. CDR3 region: CASRTQGLDEQFF. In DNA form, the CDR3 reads TGTGCCAGCAGGACGCAGGGGTTGGATGAGCAGTTCTTC.

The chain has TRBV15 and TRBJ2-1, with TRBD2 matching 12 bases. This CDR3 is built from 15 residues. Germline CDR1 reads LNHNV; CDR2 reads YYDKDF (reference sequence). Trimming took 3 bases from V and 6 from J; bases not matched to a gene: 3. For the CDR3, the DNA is TGTGCCACCAGCAGGACTAGCGGGAGTGTCAATGAGCAGTTCTTC. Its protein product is CATSRTSGSVNEQFF.

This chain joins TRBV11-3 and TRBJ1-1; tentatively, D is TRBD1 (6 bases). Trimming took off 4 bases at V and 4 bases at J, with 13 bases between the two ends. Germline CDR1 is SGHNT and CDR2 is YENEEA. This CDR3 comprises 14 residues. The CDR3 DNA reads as TGTGCCAGCAGCTACACACAGGGAATCACTGAAGCTTTCTTT. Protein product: CASSYTQGITEAFF.

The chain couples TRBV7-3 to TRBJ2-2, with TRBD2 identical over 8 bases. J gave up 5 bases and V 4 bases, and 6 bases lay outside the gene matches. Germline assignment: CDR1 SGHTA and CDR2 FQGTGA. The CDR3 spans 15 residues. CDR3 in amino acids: CASSSSGTSTGELFF. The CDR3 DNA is TGTGCCAGCAGCTCGTCCGGGACTAGTACCGGGGAGCTGTTTTTT.

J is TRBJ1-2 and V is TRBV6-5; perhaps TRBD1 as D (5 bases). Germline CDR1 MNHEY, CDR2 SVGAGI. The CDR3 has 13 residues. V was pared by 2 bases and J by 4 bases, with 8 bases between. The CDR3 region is CASSYQGTYGYTF. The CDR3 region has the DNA TGTGCCAGCAGTTACCAGGGCACCTATGGCTACACCTTC.

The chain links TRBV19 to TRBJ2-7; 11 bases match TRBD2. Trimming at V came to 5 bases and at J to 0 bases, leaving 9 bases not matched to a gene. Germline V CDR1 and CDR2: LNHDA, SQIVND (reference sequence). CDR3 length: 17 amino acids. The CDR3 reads CASSEYGLAGPSYEQYF. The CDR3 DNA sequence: TGTGCCAGTAGTGAATACGGACTAGCGGGCCCCTCCTACGAGCAGTACTTC.